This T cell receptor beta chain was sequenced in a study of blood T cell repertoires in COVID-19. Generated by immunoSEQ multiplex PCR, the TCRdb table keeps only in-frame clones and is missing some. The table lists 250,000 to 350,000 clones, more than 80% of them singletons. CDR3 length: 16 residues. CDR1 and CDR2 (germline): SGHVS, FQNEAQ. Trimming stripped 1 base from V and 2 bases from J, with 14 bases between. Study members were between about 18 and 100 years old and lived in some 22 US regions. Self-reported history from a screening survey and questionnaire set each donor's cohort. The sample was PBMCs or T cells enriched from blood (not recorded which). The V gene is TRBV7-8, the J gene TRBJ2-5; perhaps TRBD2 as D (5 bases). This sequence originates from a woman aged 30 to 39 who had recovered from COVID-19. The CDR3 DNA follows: TGTGCCAGCAGCTTAGAGTGGGAGTCATGGCAAGAGACCCAGTACTTC. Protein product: CASSLEWESWQETQYF.